These T cell receptor beta chains were read from a single sample in a study of memory B cells and T cells in multiple sclerosis. This table comes from immunoSEQ multiplex PCR, and its TCRdb copy is limited to in-frame clones, with some not included. Found here are 40,000 to 50,000 clones, almost 85% of them singletons; the top ten hold 1% to 1.3%. Their specific antigens are unknown. The specimen was PBMCs from blood kept in culture. These receptors were collected from a human donor with multiple sclerosis. Each CDR3 is given with its conserved first and last residue. A D gene is named only where the DNA matches it firmly.

V gene,J gene,D gene,CDR3 protein,CDR3 DNA
TRBV5-1,TRBJ1-4,TRBD1,CASSWAGTGSEKLFF,TGCGCCAGCAGCTGGGCCGGGACAGGGAGCGAAAAACTGTTTTTT
TRBV6-5,TRBJ1-6,NA,CASSYGGGGVSPLHF,TGTGCCAGCAGTTACGGAGGTGGGGGGGTGTCACCCCTCCACTTT
TRBV7-3,TRBJ2-1,TRBD2,CASSLRGGSYNEQFF,TGTGCCAGCAGCTTAAGGGGGGGCTCCTACAATGAGCAGTTCTTC
TRBV19,TRBJ1-2,TRBD1,CASSSQMDRVEGYTF,TGTGCCAGTAGTTCGCAAATGGACAGGGTAGAGGGCTACACCTTC
TRBV30,TRBJ1-6,NA,CAWEIGGSYSPLHF,TGTGCCTGGGAGATTGGTGGGTCCTATTCACCCCTCCACTTT
TRBV5-5,TRBJ1-2,NA,CASSLNLAGMGYTF,TGTGCCAGCAGCTTGAATTTGGCAGGGATGGGCTACACCTTC
TRBV29-1,TRBJ1-1,NA,CSVEGMRVDNTEAFF,TGCAGCGTTGAAGGCATGAGGGTCGATAACACTGAAGCTTTCTTT
TRBV7-3,TRBJ2-1,NA,CASSVGTALNVQFF,TGTGCCAGCAGCGTCGGGACGGCCCTAAATGTGCAGTTCTTC
TRBV19,TRBJ1-2,NA,CATAPATAYGYTF,TGTGCCACAGCTCCTGCGACAGCCTATGGCTACACCTTC
TRBV19,TRBJ2-7,NA,CASTSRTAPYEQYF,TGTGCCAGTACCTCTCGGACGGCCCCCTACGAGCAGTACTTC
TRBV2,TRBJ2-7,NA,CASSGGGGSYEQYF,TGTGCCAGCAGTGGGGGTGGGGGATCCTACGAGCAGTACTTC
TRBV7-3,TRBJ2-3,NA,CASSLRSGARTDTQYF,TGTGCCAGCAGCCTACGGTCGGGCGCCCGCACAGATACGCAGTATTTT
TRBV10-3,TRBJ1-3,TRBD1,CAISDRQGRSGNTIYF,TGTGCCATTTCGGACAGGCAGGGCCGTTCTGGAAACACCATATATTTT
TRBV9,TRBJ1-2,NA,CASSVAAGGNYGYTF,TGTGCCAGCAGCGTAGCGGCAGGTGGGAACTATGGCTACACCTTC
TRBV2,TRBJ1-6,NA,CASSPGGKNSPLHF,TGTGCCAGCTCCCCTGGGGGAAAAAATTCACCCCTCCACTTT